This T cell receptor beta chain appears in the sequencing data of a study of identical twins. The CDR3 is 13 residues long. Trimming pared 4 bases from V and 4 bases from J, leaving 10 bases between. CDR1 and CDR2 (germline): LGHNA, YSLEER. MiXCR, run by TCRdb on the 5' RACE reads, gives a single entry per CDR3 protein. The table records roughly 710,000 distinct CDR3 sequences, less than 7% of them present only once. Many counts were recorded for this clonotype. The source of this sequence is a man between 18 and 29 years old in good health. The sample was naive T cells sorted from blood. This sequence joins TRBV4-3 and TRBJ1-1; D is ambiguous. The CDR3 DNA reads TGCGCCAGCAGCCTCCGATTCTCCACTGAAGCTTTCTTT. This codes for CASSLRFSTEAFF.